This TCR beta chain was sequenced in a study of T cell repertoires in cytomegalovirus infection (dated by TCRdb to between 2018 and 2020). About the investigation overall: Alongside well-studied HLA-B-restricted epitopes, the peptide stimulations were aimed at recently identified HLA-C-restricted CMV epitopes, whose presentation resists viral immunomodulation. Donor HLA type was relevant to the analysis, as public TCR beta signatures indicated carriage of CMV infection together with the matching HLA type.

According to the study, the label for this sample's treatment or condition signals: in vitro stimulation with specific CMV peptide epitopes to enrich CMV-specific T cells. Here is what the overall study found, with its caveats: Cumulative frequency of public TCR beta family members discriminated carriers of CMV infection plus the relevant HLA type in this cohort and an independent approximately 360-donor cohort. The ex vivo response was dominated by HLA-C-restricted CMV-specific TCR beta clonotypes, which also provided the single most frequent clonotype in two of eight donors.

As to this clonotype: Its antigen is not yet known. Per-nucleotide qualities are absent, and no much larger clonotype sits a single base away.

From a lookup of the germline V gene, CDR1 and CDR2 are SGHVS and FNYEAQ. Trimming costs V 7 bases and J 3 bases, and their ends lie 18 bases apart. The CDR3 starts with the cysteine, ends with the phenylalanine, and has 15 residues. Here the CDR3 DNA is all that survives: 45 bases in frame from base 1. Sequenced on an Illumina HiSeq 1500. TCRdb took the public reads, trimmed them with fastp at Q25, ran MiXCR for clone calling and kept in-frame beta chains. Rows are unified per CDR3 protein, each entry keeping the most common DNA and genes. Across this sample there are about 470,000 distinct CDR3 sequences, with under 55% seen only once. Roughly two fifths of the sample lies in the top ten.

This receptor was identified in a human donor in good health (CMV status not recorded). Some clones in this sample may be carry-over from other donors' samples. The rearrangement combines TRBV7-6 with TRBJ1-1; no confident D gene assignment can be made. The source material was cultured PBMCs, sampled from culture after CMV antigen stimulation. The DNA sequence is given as TGTGCCAGCACCGCCGTGAGAGGACGAGACACTGAAGCTTTCTTT. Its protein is CASTAVRGRDTEAFF.